The 22 T cell receptor beta chains below come from one sample, sequenced in a study of long-term antiretroviral therapy in people with HIV. The run of the v3.0 immunoSEQ assay was at survey level. Data came from immunoSEQ multiplex PCR; TCRdb stores just in-frame clones and leaves some out. Here the sample spans some 18,000 clones, 76% being singletons. The specimen was unsorted PBMCs, collected 0.5 years before starting antiretroviral therapy. These receptors were taken from a woman aged 50 to 60 with HIV.

This clone was found a few times. The rearrangement uses TRBV9 and TRBJ1-6; D is unresolved. The CDR3 has 14 residues. CDR1 is SGDLS, CDR2 YYNGEE, per germline. Trimming left V 4 bases short and J 7 bases short, with 12 bases between. Written as DNA, the CDR3 is TGTGCCAGCAGCCCCACGACGGGGAATTCACCCCTCCACTTT. Its translation is CASSPTTGNSPLHF.

This clone was seen a few times. The J gene is TRBJ2-3, the V gene TRBV7-2; D not resolved. Germline lookup yields CDR1 SGHTA and CDR2 FQGNSA. Deletions cut 1 base from V and 5 bases from J, with 7 bases between. The CDR3 has 13 residues. DNA of the CDR3: TGTGCCAGCAGCTTAGGGCCTAGAGATACGCAGTATTTT. Amino acids: CASSLGPRDTQYF. Filled out from reference TRBV7-2 and TRBJ2-3, the complete variable domain reads GAGVSQSPSNKVTEKGKDVELRCDPISGHTALYWYRQSLGQGLEFLIYFQGNSAPDKSGLPSDRFSAERTGGSVSTLTIQRTQQEDSAVYLCASSLGPRDTQYFGPGTRLTVL.

This rearrangement joins TRBV6-5 to TRBJ1-4; perhaps TRBD1 as D (5 bases). V was clipped by 6 bases and J by 5 bases, with 10 bases between them. This CDR3 is 13 amino acids long. Germline V gene sequence: CDR1 MNHEY, CDR2 SVGAGI. In nucleotides, the CDR3 is TGTGCCAGCAGGAGGGGCGTCAATGAAAAACTGTTTTTT. This encodes CASRRGVNEKLFF.

The chain has TRBV27 and TRBJ2-5; possibly TRBD1 or TRBD2 for D (5 bases each). With 8 bases removed from V and 0 bases from J, the gap between germline ends came to 16 bases. The CDR3 is 15 residues long. CDR1 MNHEY and CDR2 SMNVEV come from the germline V gene (reference sequence). Here the CDR3 reads CASATGQQDQETQYF. CDR3 in DNA: TGTGCCAGCGCGACGGGGCAGCAAGACCAAGAGACCCAGTACTTC.

The rearrangement joins TRBV4-2 to TRBJ2-1; 9 nucleotides agree with TRBD2. Germline trimming cut 0 bases from V and 5 bases from J; bases unmatched to any gene: 14. Germline CDR1 reads LGHNA; CDR2 reads YNFKEQ. The CDR3 is made up of 19 amino acids. CDR3 residues: CASSQDPPLEAGGNNEQFF. CDR3 coding DNA: TGTGCCAGCAGCCAAGATCCCCCCTTAGAAGCGGGGGGAAACAATGAGCAGTTCTTC.

The CDR3 DNA sequence: TGTGCCAGCAGCTACGGAGAGAACTATGGCTACACCTTC. It specifies CASSYGENYGYTF. The chain uses TRBV21-1 and TRBJ1-2. TRBV21-1 represents a pseudogene. This CDR3 is 13 amino acids long.

The chain employs TRBV7-9 and TRBJ2-2; D call uncertain. The CDR3 is made up of 14 amino acids. Germline V gene lookup returns CDR1 SEHNR and CDR2 FQNEAQ (reference sequence). V was clipped by 1 base and J by 1 base, with 4 bases between them. The CDR3 is CASSLGGNTGELFF. CDR3 coding DNA: TGTGCCAGCAGCTTAGGGGGGAACACCGGGGAGCTGTTTTTT.

The CDR3 spells CASSFVRGLADNEQFF. DNA of the CDR3: TGTGCCAGCAGCTTCGTGCGGGGACTAGCGGACAATGAGCAGTTCTTC. The chain couples TRBV7-2 to TRBJ2-1; 11 nucleotides line up with TRBD2. The length of the CDR3 is 16 residues. The V and J ends lost 3 bases and 5 bases, in that order; junction bases with no gene match: 6. Germline CDR1 SGHTA, CDR2 FQGNSA.

In nucleotides, the CDR3 is TGTGCCAGTCGAATGGACAGCACAGATACGCAGTATTTT. It specifies CASRMDSTDTQYF. The chain uses TRBV6-4 and TRBJ2-3; D remains ambiguous. Germline CDR1 MRHNA, CDR2 SNTAGT. The CDR3 length is 13 residues. Deletions cut 9 bases from V and 0 bases from J, with 10 bases between.

V gene TRBV7-9 combines with J gene TRBJ1-1, with a possible D match to TRBD1 (6 bases). The V gene's germline CDR1 is SEHNR and CDR2 FQNEAQ (reference sequence). Trimming removed 1 base from V and 6 bases from J, with 9 bases in between. This CDR3 region has 13 residues. The CDR3 is CASSLEGVAEAFF. For the CDR3, the DNA is TGTGCCAGCAGCTTAGAGGGGGTAGCTGAAGCTTTCTTT.

The genes are TRBV29-1 and TRBJ2-5; 8 positions agree with TRBD2. This CDR3 is built from 16 residues. Trimming removed 3 bases from V and 2 bases from J; junction bases left unmatched: 11. Per germline, CDR1 SQVTM and CDR2 ANQGSEA. CDR3 nucleotide sequence: TGCAGCGTTGAGAAGATCATAGCGGGGCCTCAAGAGACCCAGTACTTC. Residues: CSVEKIIAGPQETQYF.

The chain carries TRBV5-1 and TRBJ1-1, with D uncertain. V gave up 1 base and J gave up 0 bases, with 7 bases separating them. Germline V gene sequence: CDR1 SGHRS, CDR2 YFSETQ. The CDR3 has 14 amino acids. The CDR3 coding sequence is TGCGCCAGCAGCTTGCTAGGCATGAACACTGAAGCTTTCTTT. Protein: CASSLLGMNTEAFF.

The chain uses TRBV5-6 and TRBJ1-5, with 7 bases aligning to TRBD1. Germline V gene lookup returns CDR1 SGHDT and CDR2 YYEEEE. The V and J ends lost 4 bases and 4 bases, in that order; junction bases with no gene match: 11. The CDR3 length is 16 residues. CDR3 in DNA: TGTGCCAGCAGCCGAAGAGGGACAGCGAATAATCAGCCCCAGCATTTT. Protein sequence: CASSRRGTANNQPQHF.

The gene calls are TRBV7-6 and TRBJ2-7, with D possibly being TRBD2 (6 bases). The germline V and J ends were trimmed by 3 bases and 0 bases, with 12 bases remaining between them. Germline loops: CDR1 SGHVS, CDR2 FNYEAQ. The CDR3 contains 15 residues. CDR3 in DNA: TGTGCCAGCAGCTTTGGAGGGGACGGCTCCTACGAGCAGTACTTC. As protein: CASSFGGDGSYEQYF.

V usage is TRBV5-4 and J usage is TRBJ1-1; D is unclear. Germline V CDR1 and CDR2: SGHNT, YYREEE (reference sequence). V was shortened by 1 base and J by 10 bases, with 17 bases between the two germline ends. The CDR3 has 14 residues. The CDR3 protein is CASSLQGPLNGAFF. The DNA of the CDR3 is TGTGCCAGCAGCTTGCAAGGCCCCCTCAACGGAGCTTTCTTT.

V gene TRBV21-1 combines with J gene TRBJ2-7; TRBD1, the table's D call, lacks a check against the DNA. TRBV21-1 is tagged as a pseudogene. The CDR3 runs 14 residues. Here the CDR3 reads CASSNGTGPYEQYV. The CDR3 DNA is TGTGCCAGCAGCAATGGGACAGGACCATACGAGCAGTACGTC.

The genes are TRBV4-1 and TRBJ1-2; D call uncertain. The CDR3 has 15 amino acids. Germline V gives CDR1 MGHRA, CDR2 YSYEKL. The V end was cut by 1 base, the J end by 7 bases, with 16 bases between. CDR3 sequence reads: CASSQGTYTWSGYTF. CDR3 coding DNA: TGCGCCAGCAGCCAAGGGACCTATACCTGGAGTGGCTACACCTTC.

V usage is TRBV4-1 and J usage is TRBJ1-4; unclear D gene. The CDR3 has 18 amino acids. V was shortened by 0 bases and J by 0 bases, with 14 bases between the two germline ends. Per germline, CDR1 MGHRA and CDR2 YSYEKL. The CDR3 spells CASSQDPAPGATNEKLFF. Here the CDR3 DNA reads TGCGCCAGCAGCCAAGATCCGGCACCGGGAGCAACTAATGAAAAACTGTTTTTT.

The gene calls are TRBV6-1 and TRBJ2-7; D is uncertain. CDR3 size: 14 residues. Germline lookup yields CDR1 MNHNS and CDR2 SASEGT. V was cut by 2 bases and J by 0 bases, with 8 bases left in between. This chain's CDR3 is CASSELGSSYEQYV. The CDR3 DNA is TGTGCCAGCAGTGAATTGGGAAGCTCCTACGAGCAGTACGTC.

V and J are TRBV30 and TRBJ1-2; no clear D gene. This CDR3 region has 14 residues. V lost 8 bases, J lost 6 bases, and 22 bases lay in between. Per the germline V gene, CDR1 is GTSNPN and CDR2 is SVGIG (reference sequence). The CDR3 DNA follows: TGTGCCGCTACCCCCTGGATGACCGGACATGGCTACACCTTC. It translates to CAATPWMTGHGYTF.

The chain carries TRBV7-2 and TRBJ1-2, with no clear D. Germline CDR1 and CDR2: SGHTA and FQGNSA. This CDR3 has 12 residues. Trimming removed 1 base from V and 8 bases from J, with 8 bases in between. The CDR3 loop reads CASSLVGLGYTF. CDR3 DNA sequence: TGTGCCAGCAGCTTAGTAGGGTTGGGCTACACCTTC.

This clone turned up a few times. The chain employs TRBV6-5 and TRBJ1-2; TRBD1 matches at 10 bases. The CDR3 covers 15 residues. The J segment lost 4 bases and the V segment lost 5 bases, leaving 7 bases of the junction unmatched. Germline V gene lookup returns CDR1 MNHEY and CDR2 SVGAGI. Here the CDR3 DNA reads TGTGCCAGCAGTCGAACGGGACAGGGGTTCTATGGCTACACCTTC. Its translation is CASSRTGQGFYGYTF.